This T cell receptor beta chain was found in a study of cytomegalovirus exposure and HLA in healthy donors (dated by TCRdb to the late 2010s). For the study in its entirety: An earlier analysis of some 600 of the donors reported 276 Gb of sequence data and 117 million unique TCR beta sequences obtained from some 170 million T cells. The number of typed donors differed by locus: roughly 620-640 for A, B, C, DRB1 and DQB1; approximately 520 for DQA1; fewer than 610 for DPA1; and roughly 470 for DPB1. The study was designed to test whether signatures of past pathogen exposure could be identified by cataloging public T cell receptors. HLA typing included class I and class II loci at four-digit resolution. Every discovery cohort repertoire had been produced on one sequencing platform. To study patterns of TCR occurrence, a later analysis re-analyzed previously published TCR beta repertoires from 666 donors and added high-resolution HLA genotyping. Of the roughly 420 genotyped donors, roughly 76% were placed in the genetic ancestry cluster associated with self-reported Caucasian donors. In an earlier analysis of around 540 of the donors, high-throughput TCR beta sequencing was used to judge whether each TCR beta V gene segment behaved as functional or pseudogenic. An early release covering more than 500 HLA-typed donors comprised around 300 gigabases of sequencing data and 85 million or so unique TCR sequences. Donor age, sex, ethnicity and CMV serostatus were collected together with the repertoire data. A separate validation cohort of approximately 130 different subjects was used in addition to the roughly 640-subject first cohort. Roughly 5 DR-DQ haplotypes were handled as single units for association and clustering, since linkage in the cohort was strong. Genome-wide SNP genotypes for about three fifths of the roughly 670 donors were used in a later genetic analysis, which treated that subset as a discovery cohort. To predict cytomegalovirus infection status, the study brought together high-throughput TCR immunosequencing, statistical association of individual TCRs with disease status, and machine learning. Across about 370 genotyped donors of the cohort, an average of about 200,000 unique TCR beta nucleotide sequences per donor were sequenced, and 15% to 20% of those sequences were non-productive. In the later analysis, no new phenotypic data were used to find candidate immune exposures; instead, reliance was placed on TCR beta sequences and their occurrence across donors. The T cell repertoires of 666 subjects were profiled by immunosequencing and related to cytomegalovirus serostatus.

The library was made by the immunoSEQ multiplex PCR assay. For the multiplex PCR, a mixture combining 60 forward primers for TCR Vbeta segments and 13 reverse primers for TCR Jbeta segments was used. Amplification of the CDR3 region of rearranged TCR beta genes was performed with a multiplex PCR assay on genomic DNA. On the Illumina HiSeq System, the amplified TCR beta libraries were sequenced as 87-base-pair reads. The published analysis was carried out like this. A later analysis counted about 80 million unique TCR beta chains across the 550 to 800 repertoires, and roughly 10 million of these chains were shared by at least two donors. Raw reads were error-corrected and collapsed into unique sequences by a nearest-neighbor algorithm in which closely related sequences were merged to remove PCR and sequencing errors. CDR3 sequences were aligned to IMGT reference sequences to assign V, D and J gene segments. For a sequence to be retained, at least a six-nucleotide match to both a V gene segment and a J gene segment was required. Rearrangements were classified as productive when the CDR3 lacked stop codons and remained in frame with V and J, and all other rearrangements were classified as non-productive. Following IMGT convention, CDR3 was defined as the stretch from the second conserved V-encoded cysteine to the conserved J-encoded phenylalanine. In an earlier analysis of 587 of the donors, sequences lacking an unambiguous match to a single V gene segment were excluded. An earlier analysis of 450 to 650 of the donors called V segments functional above 56.7% productive rearrangements and segregating when the between-donor standard deviation exceeded 5%. A statistical classification framework was built for diagnosing cytomegalovirus status from the catalog of TCR beta chain sequences. V and J gene assignment, in a later analysis, came from comparing TCR nucleotide sequences with IMGT/GENE-DB human TR gene sequences. The TCRdist pipeline was used in a later analysis to assign CDR3 sequences and most-parsimonious VDJ recombination scenarios. In a later analysis, every TCR beta chain was defined by the combination of its CDR3 amino acid sequence and its V-gene family, and reads without a unique V-gene family were dropped. A later analysis removed roughly 590 highly shared, low-generation-probability nucleotide sequences to deal with suspected cross-contamination and a sequencing artifact. For each public chain, a later analysis derived a clonal expansion index from normalized ranks of inferred template counts within each repertoire. A later analysis computed generation probabilities with a VDJ recombination model fitted to out-of-frame rearrangements, and checked the results against IGoR. A later analysis scored TCR-TCR, TCR-HLA and TCR-CMV co-occurrence with hypergeometric tests, applying a repertoire-size bias correction to TCR pairs. A later analysis estimated false discovery rates by permuting HLA or CMV assignments 20 times. In a later analysis, co-occurring TCRs were grouped using DBSCAN, and TCRdist sequence similarity was added for clustering within HLA-allele-positive subsets. Co-occurrence clustering excluded repertoires with fewer than 30,000 or more than 120,000 public chains, plus five with anomalous nucleotide sharing. TCRdb retrieved this table from immuneACCESS and kept in-frame rearrangements only. Not all clones are present; in checked studies, unresolved V genes account for under half, and no reason is known for the remainder. The DNA gave D and trimming, while V, J and clone size come from that table. This sample has 110,000 or so clones in its table, and less than 80% of those were observed once. Of the sample, more than 3.5% is held by the ten largest clones.

Notes on this clone: The specificity of this receptor is unknown. No quality values exist for individual bases; no much larger clone is one base distant.

Overall study results and their limits: Because HLA typing was unavailable for some donors at each locus, only the typed subset was used in association tests. Linkage disequilibrium might explain the correlated functional status among segregating V segments, but an unknown experimental factor could not be ruled out. Some IMGT-functional V segments, including TRBV6-2 and TRBV6-3, could not be told apart with the 87-base-pair reads, so those segments were excluded. Immune exposure information for the cohort was limited to CMV serostatus. According to a later analysis, most CMV-associated TCR beta chains appeared to be HLA-restricted, and the HLA associations seemed to be driven largely by CMV exposure. The study listed approximately 150 TCR beta chains as associated with cytomegalovirus. A later genetic analysis associated a missense DCLRE1C variant with V-gene and J-gene trimming of TCR beta chains, and an independent cohort replicated the association. Most TCR sequences were seen in very few donors, while some public TCRs were found in many individuals. Strong co-occurrence of HLA alleles, especially DR and DQ, made assigning TCR associations to individual alleles difficult. Three of the identified cytomegalovirus-associated TCR beta chains were confirmed in vitro to be specific for cytomegalovirus antigens. In a later analysis, TCR association rates were found to vary across HLA loci, with the most associated TCRs seen for DRB1 alleles and the fewest for HLA-C alleles. In a later analysis, HLA-associated TCR beta chains were found to be more clonally expanded and to have lower generation probabilities than equally common non-associated chains. The classifier was reported to diagnose cytomegalovirus status with high specificity and sensitivity in both the original and validation cohorts. A further reported finding was that TCR beta sequences accurately predicted the HLA-A and HLA-B alleles for most subjects in the first cohort. This cohort had only TCR beta chains sequenced, and the lack of alpha or paired-chain data limited which features could be detected. A later analysis associated about 17,000 TCR beta sequences with specific HLA alleles at a false discovery rate of 0.05. A later genetic analysis reported fewer N-insertions in productive TCRs among donors in an Asian-associated ancestry cluster than the roughly 670-donor mean. According to the authors, the approach could potentially be generalized to other disease states and immunological phenotypes. About 15 rarely observed V segments, including chromosome 9 orphons, were excluded from the earlier analysis of almost 600 of the donors because counts were too low. In an earlier analysis of roughly 500 of the donors, most TCR beta V segments appeared in productive rearrangements about 87% or about 30% of the time, broadly matching IMGT annotations. The sequencing pipeline was judged likely to have produced a cluster of highly shared sequence variants as a technical artifact. A later analysis reported that several top co-occurrence clusters appeared linked to parvovirus B19, influenza, CMV and Epstein-Barr virus. Roughly uniform sequencing depth across donors was assumed in presence/absence analyses, although this assumption may not hold.

Deletion took 2 bases off V and 2 bases off J, with a span of 9 bases between the germline ends. The CDR1 and CDR2 encoded by the germline V gene are MNHEY and SVGAGI. Counted from cysteine to phenylalanine, this CDR3 has 14 amino acids. Only the CDR3 region is kept as DNA, spanning 42 bases read in frame from base 1. The cohort consisted of approximately 690 healthy bone marrow donors. At the time of sampling, every cohort member was nominally healthy, though immune exposures that went unrecorded were likely present. The donor tested CMV seropositive, placing the donor among the roughly 270 seropositive members of the cohort. Every donor gave a peripheral blood sample, and the peripheral blood mononuclear cells from that sample were used for TCR beta sequencing. Genomic DNA extraction from the blood cell samples was performed with the Qiagen DNeasy Blood Extraction Kit.

Sequences were obtained from PBMCs. The chain couples TRBV6-5 to TRBJ2-5, with a weak D call of TRBD1 (5 bases match). The clonotype originates from a woman in her thirties or forties in good health and CMV-seropositive. The DNA sequence follows: TGTGCCAGCAGTTACGGCGACAGTCAAGAGACCCAGTACTTC. It specifies CASSYGDSQETQYF.